Shown below are 24 T cell receptor beta chains from a single sample sequenced in a study of technical replicates of blood from a handful of donors. Measured with immunoSEQ multiplex PCR; TCRdb has only the in-frame clones, and not every one. This table holds 80,000 or so clones, around 95% found once. Sequencing was carried out using T cells isolated from PBMCs. These receptors came from a human donor in good health.

This sequence joins TRBV6-5 and TRBJ1-3, with D perhaps matching TRBD1 (5 bases). Trimming took off 8 bases at V and 4 bases at J, with 15 bases between the two ends. The CDR3 loop spans 14 amino acids. CDR1 and CDR2 from the germline V gene are MNHEY and SVGAGI. The CDR3 DNA reads TGTGCCAGCTTTGGCCGGGACTACGGAAACACCATATATTTT. Its translation is CASFGRDYGNTIYF.

The chain is built from TRBV15 and TRBJ1-1; D is unclear. This CDR3 region has 13 residues. Trimming left V 5 bases short and J 0 bases short, with 7 bases between. The germline V gene encodes CDR1 LNHNV and CDR2 YYDKDF (reference sequence). The CDR3 DNA reads TGTGCCACCAGCTCAGAAATGAACACTGAAGCTTTCTTT. It specifies CATSSEMNTEAFF.

The chain has TRBV5-4 and TRBJ2-5; 9 positions agree with TRBD2. The CDR3 covers 17 residues. Germline lookup yields CDR1 SGHNT and CDR2 YYREEE (reference sequence). Losses at the gene ends were 1 base for V and 2 bases for J; bases not matched to a gene: 9. CDR3 in amino acids: CASSLLYTTSGQETQYF. CDR3 sequence (DNA): TGTGCCAGCAGCTTGTTATATACGACTAGCGGTCAAGAGACCCAGTACTTC.

This clone was found once. The chain links TRBV30 to TRBJ1-1, with no clear D. V was shortened by 3 bases and J by 0 bases, with 11 bases between the two germline ends. The CDR3 is 14 residues long. Germline values: CDR1 GTSNPN, CDR2 SVGIG (reference sequence). The CDR3 DNA follows: TGTGCCTGGAGAGAGGTCGGATTGAACACTGAAGCTTTCTTT. Amino acid sequence: CAWREVGLNTEAFF.

The chain is built from TRBV19 and TRBJ2-5; 8 bases match TRBD2. Germline-derived CDR1 and CDR2 are LNHDA and SQIVND (reference sequence). V was clipped by 5 bases and J by 4 bases; unmatched bases: 3. CDR3 length: 13 residues. Here the CDR3 reads CASSQTSAETQYF. The DNA for the CDR3 is TGTGCCAGTAGTCAGACTAGCGCAGAGACCCAGTACTTC.

CDR3: CASSNRSDRKDEQYF. DNA for the CDR3: TGTGCCAGCAGTAACCGTTCCGACAGGAAAGACGAGCAGTACTTC. The J gene is TRBJ2-7, the V gene TRBV6-9, with TRBD1 as a possible D gene (6 bases). V lost 5 bases and J lost 5, with 19 bases in between. Germline V gene data show CDR1 as MNHGY and CDR2 as SVAAGI. The CDR3 extends over 15 amino acids.

J is TRBJ1-4 and V is TRBV19, with D tentatively TRBD1 (6 bases). This CDR3 is 18 amino acids long. Trimming removed 5 bases from V and 8 bases from J, with 27 bases in between. Per the germline V gene, CDR1 is LNHDA and CDR2 is SQIVND (reference sequence). The DNA of the CDR3 is TGTGCCAGTAGTCCAAATAGCTGGACAGCTGGGTTTCAGGAAAAACTGTTTTTT. This sequence encodes CASSPNSWTAGFQEKLFF.

This clone was picked up one time. This sequence joins TRBV21-1 and TRBJ2-7; the listed D gene, TRBD1, was not tested against the DNA. TRBV21-1 is a documented pseudogene. CDR3 length: 15 residues. DNA of the CDR3: TGTGCCAGCAGCAGGGACAGGGACGCCGTGAACGAGCAGTACTTC. Amino acids: CASSRDRDAVNEQYF.

The chain uses TRBV6-5 and TRBJ2-7; 10 bases line up with TRBD2. Germline trimming cut 7 bases from V and 0 bases from J; bases unmatched to any gene: 3. The CDR3 sequence is 14 residues long. CDR1 is MNHEY and CDR2 is SVGAGI in the germline V gene. This chain's CDR3 is CASTGTSASYEQYF. The CDR3 nucleotides are TGTGCCAGCACCGGGACTAGCGCCTCCTACGAGCAGTACTTC.

The V gene is TRBV4-2, the J gene TRBJ2-7; 10 positions match TRBD2. V lost 4 bases, J lost 3 bases, and 15 bases stayed unmatched. The CDR3 runs to 18 residues. Per germline, CDR1 LGHNA and CDR2 YNFKEQ. CDR3 DNA sequence: TGTGCCAGCAGCCGAGAGTCTACTAGCGGGAAGCCGAGCTACGAGCAGTACTTC. Its translation: CASSRESTSGKPSYEQYF.

J is TRBJ2-1 and V is TRBV6-5, with 8 bases fitting TRBD2. CDR1 and CDR2 from the germline V gene are MNHEY and SVGAGI. J was trimmed by 7 bases and V by 4 bases; bases with no gene match: 6. The CDR3 loop spans 14 amino acids. The CDR3 DNA is TGTGCCAGCAGTTCGGGACTAGATGTAAATGAGCAGTTCTTC. This gives the protein CASSSGLDVNEQFF.

The chain links TRBV5-8 to TRBJ2-1, with 9 nucleotides matching TRBD1. CDR1 SGHTS and CDR2 YDEGEE come from the germline V gene. V was pared by 2 bases and J by 4 bases, with 4 bases of the junction left unmatched. The CDR3 has 15 amino acids. This CDR3 reads CASSFHRGLYNEQFF. The CDR3 nucleotides read TGTGCCAGCAGCTTCCACAGGGGGCTTTACAATGAGCAGTTCTTC.

The CDR3 is CASSLTSGLDEQYF. In DNA, the CDR3 is TGTGCCAGCAGTTTGACTAGCGGCCTTGACGAGCAGTACTTC. This rearrangement joins TRBV27 to TRBJ2-7, with 9 nucleotides matching TRBD2. Germline values: CDR1 MNHEY, CDR2 SMNVEV (reference sequence). Trimming cost V 3 bases and J 5 bases; bases outside gene matches: 5. The CDR3 has 14 residues.

The chain joins TRBV5-5 to TRBJ2-6; the D is unclear. Deletions cut 0 bases from V and 3 bases from J, with 7 bases between. The germline gives CDR1 SGHKS, CDR2 YYEKEE (reference sequence). The CDR3 spans 15 residues. The chain's CDR3 is CASSLDYFGANVLTF. The CDR3 DNA reads as TGTGCCAGCAGCTTGGATTACTTTGGGGCCAACGTCCTGACTTTC. The whole variable domain, remainder taken from reference TRBV5-5 and TRBJ2-6, is DAGVTQSPTHLIKTRGQQVTLRCSPISGHKSVSWYQQVLGQGPQFIFQYYEKEERGRGNFPDRFSARQFPNYSSELNVNALLLGDSALYLCASSLDYFGANVLTFGAGSRLTVL.

The table lists this clone with a count of one. The chain has TRBV4-1 and TRBJ1-4; D may be TRBD1 (6 bases). Trimming stripped 1 base from V and 7 bases from J, with 13 bases between. The CDR3 has 15 amino acids. In germline, CDR1 is MGHRA, CDR2 YSYEKL. The CDR3 DNA reads TGCGCCAGCAGCCAAGGATCAAGGGGGATTGAAAAACTGTTTTTT. Translating it yields CASSQGSRGIEKLFF.

The V call is TRBV27, the J call TRBJ1-2, with TRBD1 matching over 12 bases. V shed 7 bases, J shed 3 bases, and the junction held 3 bases outside the gene matches. The CDR3 runs to 14 residues. CDR1 and CDR2 from the germline V gene are MNHEY and SMNVEV (reference sequence). CDR3: CASKGTGGHYGYTF. CDR3 in DNA: TGTGCCAGCAAGGGGACAGGGGGCCACTATGGCTACACCTTC.

The rearrangement uses TRBV18 and TRBJ2-7; 8 nucleotides line up with TRBD2. The germline CDR1 and CDR2 sequences are KGHSH and LQKENI. The CDR3 extends over 15 amino acids. V lost 2 bases to trimming and J lost 1 base; unmatched junction nucleotides: 4. The CDR3: CASSPAVAGSYEQYF. DNA for the CDR3: TGTGCCAGCTCACCAGCTGTAGCGGGATCCTACGAGCAGTACTTC. The whole variable domain, filled in from reference TRBV18 and TRBJ2-7, reads NAGVMQNPRHLVRRRGQEARLRCSPMKGHSHVYWYRQLPEEGLKFMVYLQKENIIDESGMPKERFSAEFPKEGPSILRIQQVVRGDSAAYFCASSPAVAGSYEQYFGPGTRLTVT.

V gene TRBV20-1 combines with J gene TRBJ2-5; D uncertain. Germline CDR1 is DFQATT and CDR2 is SNEGSKA (reference sequence). Between the trimmed V and J ends, which lost 2 bases and 7 bases, there was a span of 8 bases. The CDR3 sequence is 11 residues long. The CDR3 DNA reads as TGCAGTGCTAGAAACTCGGGGACCCAGTACTTC. Translation: CSARNSGTQYF.

The chain is built from TRBV29-1 and TRBJ2-7, with D possibly TRBD2 on 7 matching bases. Per the germline V gene, CDR1 is SQVTM and CDR2 is ANQGSEA. V dropped 4 bases and J dropped 4 bases, with 11 bases sitting between them. The CDR3 length is 12 residues. The CDR3 region has the DNA TGCAGCGTTGTAAGGGGGGGTTACGAGCAGTACTTC. The encoded protein is CSVVRGGYEQYF.

The V and J genes are TRBV2 and TRBJ1-2, with TRBD1 matching over 7 bases. CDR1 and CDR2 from the germline V gene are SNHLY and FYNNEI. The CDR3 sequence is 13 residues long. V was pared by 3 bases and J by 8 bases, with 6 bases of the junction left unmatched. The CDR3 DNA reads TGTGCCAGCAGTGATGAAAGGGGGCAGGGCTACACCTTC. It encodes CASSDERGQGYTF.

V and J are TRBV9 and TRBJ2-4; TRBD1 agrees at 8 bases. This CDR3 spans 15 amino acids. Trimming cost V 1 base and J 7 bases; bases outside gene matches: 7. Per the germline V gene, CDR1 is SGDLS and CDR2 is YYNGEE. The CDR3 loop reads CASSVSGGDGNIQYF. The CDR3 nucleotides are TGTGCCAGCAGCGTATCAGGGGGCGATGGGAACATTCAGTACTTC.

The chain is built from TRBV11-2 and TRBJ2-7; 7 bases align to TRBD2. CDR1 and CDR2 from the germline V gene are SGHAT and FQNNGV. Trimming removed 1 base from V and 0 bases from J; junction bases left unmatched: 6. The CDR3 runs to 16 residues. CDR3 protein: CASSLGDYRSSYEQYF. The CDR3 DNA is TGTGCCAGCAGCTTAGGGGACTATCGAAGCTCCTACGAGCAGTACTTC.

V usage is TRBV6-6 and J usage is TRBJ2-1; TRBD1 might be the D (5 bases). Trimming took 2 bases from V and 9 from J, leaving 14 bases between them. This CDR3 is 14 amino acids long. Per germline, CDR1 MNHNY and CDR2 SVGAGI (reference sequence). The CDR3 loop is CASSYEQVRGEQFF. DNA for the CDR3: TGTGCCAGCAGTTACGAACAGGTTAGGGGTGAGCAGTTCTTC.

This chain links TRBV30 with TRBJ2-5; tentative D call: TRBD1 (6 bases). The V gene's germline CDR1 is GTSNPN and CDR2 SVGIG (reference sequence). The CDR3 runs 14 residues. Trimming took off 1 base at V and 3 bases at J, with 12 bases between the two ends. The CDR3 DNA sequence: TGTGCCTGGAGTGGAGGCAGGGGCGAAGAGACCCAGTACTTC. Amino acid sequence: CAWSGGRGEETQYF.